This T cell receptor (beta chain) is from a study of cytomegalovirus exposure and HLA in healthy donors. Sequencing used immunoSEQ multiplex PCR; TCRdb keeps in-frame clones, though not all of them. Found here are 160,000 or so clones, around nine tenths of them singletons; the top ten hold more than 1.3%. Trimming cost V 1 base and J 4 bases; bases outside gene matches: 7. Germline values: CDR1 SNHLY, CDR2 FYNNEI. The CDR3 covers 16 residues. V and J are TRBV2 and TRBJ1-5; the match to TRBD1 covers 7 bases. The specimen was PBMCs. The receptor's source is a woman in her thirties in good health and CMV-seronegative. The CDR3 sequence is CASSEEEGAGNQPQHF. CDR3 bases: TGTGCCAGCAGTGAAGAAGAGGGGGCCGGTAATCAGCCCCAGCATTTT.